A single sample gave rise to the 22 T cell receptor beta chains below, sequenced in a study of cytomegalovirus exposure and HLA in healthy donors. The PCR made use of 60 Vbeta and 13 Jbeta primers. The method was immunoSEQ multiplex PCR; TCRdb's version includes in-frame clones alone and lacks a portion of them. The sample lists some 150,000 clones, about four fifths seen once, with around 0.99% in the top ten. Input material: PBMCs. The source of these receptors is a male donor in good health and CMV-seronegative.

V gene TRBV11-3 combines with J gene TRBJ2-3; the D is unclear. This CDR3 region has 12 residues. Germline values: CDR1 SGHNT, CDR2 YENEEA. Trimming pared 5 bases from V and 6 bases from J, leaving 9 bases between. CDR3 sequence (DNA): TGTGCCAGCAGCGTCGGTTCGGATACGCAGTATTTT. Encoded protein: CASSVGSDTQYF.

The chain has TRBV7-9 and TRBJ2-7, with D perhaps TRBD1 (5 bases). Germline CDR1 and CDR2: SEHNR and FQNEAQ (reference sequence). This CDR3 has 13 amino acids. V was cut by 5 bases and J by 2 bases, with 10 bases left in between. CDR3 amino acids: CASSPGHTYEQYF. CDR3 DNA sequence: TGTGCCAGCAGCCCCGGACATACCTACGAGCAGTACTTC. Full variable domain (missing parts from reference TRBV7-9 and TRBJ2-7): DTGVSQNPRHKITKRGQNVTFRCDPISEHNRLYWYRQTLGQGPEFLTYFQNEAQLEKSRLLSDRFSAERPKGSFSTLEIQRTEQGDSAMYLCASSPGHTYEQYFGPGTRLTVT.

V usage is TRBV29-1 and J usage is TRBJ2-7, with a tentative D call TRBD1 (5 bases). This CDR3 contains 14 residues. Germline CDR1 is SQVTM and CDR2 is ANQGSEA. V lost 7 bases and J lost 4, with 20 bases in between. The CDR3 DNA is TGCAGCGGGACGGAAGGAAGGGGTGGATACGAGCAGTACTTC. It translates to CSGTEGRGGYEQYF.

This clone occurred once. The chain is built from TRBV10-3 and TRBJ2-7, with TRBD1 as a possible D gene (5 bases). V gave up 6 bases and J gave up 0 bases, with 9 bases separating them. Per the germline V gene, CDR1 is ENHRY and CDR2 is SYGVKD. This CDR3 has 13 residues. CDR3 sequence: CAISPGPSYEQYF. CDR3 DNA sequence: TGTGCCATCAGCCCAGGGCCCTCCTACGAGCAGTACTTC.

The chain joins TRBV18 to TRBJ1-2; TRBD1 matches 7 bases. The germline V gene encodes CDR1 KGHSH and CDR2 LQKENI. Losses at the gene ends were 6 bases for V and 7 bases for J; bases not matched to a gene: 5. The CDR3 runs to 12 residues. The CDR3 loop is CASSDRASGYTF. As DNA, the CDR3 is TGTGCCAGCTCCGACAGGGCGAGTGGCTACACCTTC.

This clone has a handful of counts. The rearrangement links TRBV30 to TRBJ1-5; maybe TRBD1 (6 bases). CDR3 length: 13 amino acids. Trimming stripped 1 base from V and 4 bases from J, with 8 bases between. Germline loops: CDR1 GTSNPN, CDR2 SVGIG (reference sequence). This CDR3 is CAWSEDSNQPQHF. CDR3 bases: TGTGCCTGGAGTGAGGACAGTAATCAGCCCCAGCATTTT.

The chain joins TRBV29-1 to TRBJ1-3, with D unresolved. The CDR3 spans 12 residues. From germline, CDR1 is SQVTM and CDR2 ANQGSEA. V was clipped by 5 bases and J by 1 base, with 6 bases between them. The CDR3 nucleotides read TGCAGCGTTTCGTTGTCTGGAAACACCATATATTTT. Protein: CSVSLSGNTIYF.

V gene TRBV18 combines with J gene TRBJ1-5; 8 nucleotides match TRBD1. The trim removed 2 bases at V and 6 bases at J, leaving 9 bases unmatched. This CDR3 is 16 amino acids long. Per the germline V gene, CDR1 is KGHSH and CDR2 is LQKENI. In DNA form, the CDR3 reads TGTGCCAGCTCACCATCCCGGACAGGGTTAAGTCAGCCCCAGCATTTT. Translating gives CASSPSRTGLSQPQHF. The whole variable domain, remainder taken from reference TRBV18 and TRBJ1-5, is NAGVMQNPRHLVRRRGQEARLRCSPMKGHSHVYWYRQLPEEGLKFMVYLQKENIIDESGMPKERFSAEFPKEGPSILRIQQVVRGDSAAYFCASSPSRTGLSQPQHFGDGTRLSIL.

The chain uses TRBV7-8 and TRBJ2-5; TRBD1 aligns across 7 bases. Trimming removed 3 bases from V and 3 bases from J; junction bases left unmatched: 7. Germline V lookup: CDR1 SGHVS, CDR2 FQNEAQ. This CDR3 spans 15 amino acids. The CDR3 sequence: CASSFRPGTEETQYF. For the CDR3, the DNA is TGTGCCAGCAGCTTCCGTCCCGGGACAGAAGAGACCCAGTACTTC.

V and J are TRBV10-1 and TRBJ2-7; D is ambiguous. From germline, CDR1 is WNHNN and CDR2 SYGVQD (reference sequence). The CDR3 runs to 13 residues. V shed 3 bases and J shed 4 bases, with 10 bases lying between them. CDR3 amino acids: CASSDGYLYEQYF. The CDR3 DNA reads TGCGCCAGCAGTGACGGGTACCTTTACGAGCAGTACTTC.

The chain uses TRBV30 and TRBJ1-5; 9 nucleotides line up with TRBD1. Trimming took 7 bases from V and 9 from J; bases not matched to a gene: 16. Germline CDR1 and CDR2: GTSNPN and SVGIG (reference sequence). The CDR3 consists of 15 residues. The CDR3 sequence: CALGAGDRVSRPQHF. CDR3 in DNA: TGTGCCTTGGGGGCGGGGGACAGGGTAAGCAGGCCCCAGCATTTT.

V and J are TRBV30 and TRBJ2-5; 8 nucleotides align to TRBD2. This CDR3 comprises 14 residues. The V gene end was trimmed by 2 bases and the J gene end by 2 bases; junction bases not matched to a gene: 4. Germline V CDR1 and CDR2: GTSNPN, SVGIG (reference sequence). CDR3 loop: CAWSLIAGQETQYF. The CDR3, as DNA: TGTGCCTGGAGTCTCATAGCGGGGCAAGAGACCCAGTACTTC.

Here the CDR3 DNA reads TGTGCCAGCAGGGCCCAGTATAAATATGAGCAGTTCTTC. Translated: CASRAQYKYEQFF. The chain combines TRBV6-5 with TRBJ2-1; D ambiguous. The germline V gene has CDR1 MNHEY and CDR2 SVGAGI. V lost 6 bases, J lost 8 bases, and 14 bases lay in between. This CDR3 comprises 13 residues.

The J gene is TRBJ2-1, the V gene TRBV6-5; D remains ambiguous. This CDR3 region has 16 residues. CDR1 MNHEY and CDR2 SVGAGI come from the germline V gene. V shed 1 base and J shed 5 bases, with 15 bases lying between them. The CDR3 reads CASSYYQPGVNNEQFF. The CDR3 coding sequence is TGTGCCAGCAGTTACTATCAGCCAGGTGTTAACAATGAGCAGTTCTTC.

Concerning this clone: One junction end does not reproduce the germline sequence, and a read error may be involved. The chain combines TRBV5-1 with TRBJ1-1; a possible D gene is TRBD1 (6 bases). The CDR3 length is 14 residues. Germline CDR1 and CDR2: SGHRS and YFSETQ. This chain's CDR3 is CASSLVQGNAEAFF. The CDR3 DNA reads TGCGCCAGCAGCTTGGTGCAGGGGAACGCTGAAGCTTTCTTT.

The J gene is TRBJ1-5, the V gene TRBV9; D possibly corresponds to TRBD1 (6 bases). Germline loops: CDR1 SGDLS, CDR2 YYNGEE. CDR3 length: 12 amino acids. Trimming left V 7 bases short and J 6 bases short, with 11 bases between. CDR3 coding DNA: TGTGCCAGCGGGGGAGGGGGTCAGCCCCAGCATTTT. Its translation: CASGGGGQPQHF. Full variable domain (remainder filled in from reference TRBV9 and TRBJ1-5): DSGVTQTPKHLITATGQRVTLRCSPRSGDLSVYWYQQSLDQGLQFLIQYYNGEERAKGNILERFSAQQFPDLHSELNLSSLELGDSALYFCASGGGGQPQHFGDGTRLSIL.

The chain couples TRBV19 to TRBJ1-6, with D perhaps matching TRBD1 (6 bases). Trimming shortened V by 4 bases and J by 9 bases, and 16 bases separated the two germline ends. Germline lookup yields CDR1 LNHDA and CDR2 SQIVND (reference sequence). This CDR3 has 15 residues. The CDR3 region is CASSTLQGDVSPLHF. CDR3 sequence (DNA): TGTGCCAGTAGTACCCTACAGGGAGATGTTTCACCCCTCCACTTT.

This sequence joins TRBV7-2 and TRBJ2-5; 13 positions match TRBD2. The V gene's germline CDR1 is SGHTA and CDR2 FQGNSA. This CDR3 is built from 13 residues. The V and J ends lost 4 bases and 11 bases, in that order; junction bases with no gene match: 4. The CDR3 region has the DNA TGTGCCAGCAGCTCCGGACTAGCGGGGGCGCAGTACTTC. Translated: CASSSGLAGAQYF.

CDR3 DNA sequence: TGTGCCAGCAGCCTGGGACAGTACGAGCAGTACTTC. Its protein is CASSLGQYEQYF. The V call is TRBV11-2, the J call TRBJ2-7, with 7 bases fitting TRBD1. The CDR3 spans 12 residues. The germline V gene encodes CDR1 SGHAT and CDR2 FQNNGV. The junction had 2 bases not matched to a gene; V was cut back by 5 bases and J by 4 bases.

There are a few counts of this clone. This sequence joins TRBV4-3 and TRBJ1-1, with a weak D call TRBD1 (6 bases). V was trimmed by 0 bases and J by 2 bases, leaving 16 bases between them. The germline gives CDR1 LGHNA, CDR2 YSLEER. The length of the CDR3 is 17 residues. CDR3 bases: TGCGCCAGCAGCCAAGAAGCCCTCGGGACAACAAACACTGAAGCTTTCTTT. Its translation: CASSQEALGTTNTEAFF.

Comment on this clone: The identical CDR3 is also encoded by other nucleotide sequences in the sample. The CDR3 sequence is CASSLGQGDEKLFF. The CDR3 region has the DNA TGCGCCAGCAGCTTGGGACAGGGGGATGAAAAACTGTTTTTT. The chain carries TRBV5-1 and TRBJ1-4; 9 positions match TRBD1. The CDR3 contains 14 residues. After removal of 0 bases from V and 6 bases from J, the junction contained 0 bases not matched to a gene. From germline, CDR1 is SGHRS and CDR2 YFSETQ.

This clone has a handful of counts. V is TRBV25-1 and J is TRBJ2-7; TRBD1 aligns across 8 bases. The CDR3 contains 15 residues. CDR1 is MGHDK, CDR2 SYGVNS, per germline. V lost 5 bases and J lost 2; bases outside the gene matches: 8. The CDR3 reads CASSFVWTGTYEQYF. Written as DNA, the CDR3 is TGTGCCAGCAGTTTCGTCTGGACAGGGACCTACGAGCAGTACTTC.